One T cell receptor (beta chain) is described in this entry. This entry comes from a study of blood T cell repertoires in COVID-19. Study at large: Some COVID-19 samples were acute and others convalescent; all came from the United States, Italy and Spain. Sample material is recorded as cDNA or gDNA derived from T cells, B-cell-depleted T cells, or PBMCs.

Trimming removed 3 bases from V and 11 bases from J, with 10 bases in between. The CDR3 consists of 11 residues. Looked up from germline, CDR1 is LNHDA and CDR2 is SQIVND (reference sequence). As originally analysed: Nucleated cell number was recorded as an estimate derived from reference gene primer amplification. The assay was immunoSEQ multiplex PCR, and TCRdb's table has in-frame clones only and misses some. That table is the source of V, J and clone size, and D and trimming were worked out from the DNA. This sample has some 140,000 clones, with roughly 80% found just once. This sequence was found in a man between 60 and 70 years old with acute or convalescent COVID-19. Sequencing was performed on peripheral blood. V and J are TRBV19 and TRBJ1-1; unclear D gene. The CDR3 region is CASSIATVAFF. For the CDR3, the DNA is TGTGCCAGTAGTATTGCCACGGTGGCTTTCTTT. The variable domain in full, completed from reference TRBV19 and TRBJ1-1, reads DGGITQSPKYLFRKEGQNVTLSCEQNLNHDAMYWYRQDPGQGLRLIYYSQIVNDFQKGDIAEGYSVSREKKESFPLTVTSAQKNPTAFYLCASSIATVAFFGQGTRLTVV.